This record covers a single T cell receptor beta chain. Its specificity is not known. The sample belongs to a study of CD8+CD57+ T cells in acquired aplastic anemia. According to the study, genomic DNA was the template for TCR beta VDJ and CDR3 profiling. TCRdb independently ran MiXCR on the reads; one entry per CDR3 protein. The sample includes around 200,000 distinct CDR3 sequences, more than 60% of them seen just once. This CDR3 contains 14 residues. V lost 10 bases, J lost 2 bases, and 7 bases stayed unmatched. The germline CDR1 and CDR2 sequences are ENHRY and SYGVKD. Sequencing involved patients with CD8+CD57+ cell expansion previously shown by flow cytometry. Severe acquired aplastic anemia was diagnosed in all patients. Patients were therapy-naive when their blood was sampled. Study-level points and caveats: Patients shared 25 to 35 CD8+ CDR3 sequences with controls.

The rearrangement joins TRBV10-3 to TRBJ1-5; TRBD1 matches at 8 bases. Sequences were obtained from sorted CD4+, CD8+, or CD8+CD57+ T cells (not recorded which) from PBMCs. The TCR originated in a human donor with aplastic anemia. This CDR3 reads CATKTGVGNQPQHF. The CDR3 bases are TGTGCCACCAAGACAGGGGTTGGCAATCAGCCCCAGCATTTT.